Sequencing of this TCR beta chain was carried out in a study of blood T cells in healthy people across ages. Notes on the study in general: As age increased, TCR beta diversity per million T cells fell in a roughly linear fashion.

The ends lost 6 bases at V and 2 bases at J; junction bases unmatched: 7. Germline V gene sequence: CDR1 SGHRS, CDR2 YFSETQ. The CDR3 loop spans 15 amino acids. A second PCR of about 7 to 12 cycles used a sample-barcoded 5' primer and a J-beta primer mix. TCRdb reprocessed the 5' RACE reads via MiXCR and lists one record per CDR3 protein. Seen here are about 730,000 distinct CDR3 sequences, roughly two fifths observed once, and the top ten hold around 20%. This clonotype was picked up many times. No antigen is known for it. The sample consisted of blood. This clonotype was obtained from a woman between 55 and 75 years old in good health. The J gene is TRBJ2-1, the V gene TRBV5-1, with 8 bases lining up with TRBD2. The CDR3 sequence: CASTQRAGAYNEQFF. CDR3 nucleotides: TGCGCCAGCACCCAGAGAGCGGGGGCCTACAATGAGCAGTTCTTC.